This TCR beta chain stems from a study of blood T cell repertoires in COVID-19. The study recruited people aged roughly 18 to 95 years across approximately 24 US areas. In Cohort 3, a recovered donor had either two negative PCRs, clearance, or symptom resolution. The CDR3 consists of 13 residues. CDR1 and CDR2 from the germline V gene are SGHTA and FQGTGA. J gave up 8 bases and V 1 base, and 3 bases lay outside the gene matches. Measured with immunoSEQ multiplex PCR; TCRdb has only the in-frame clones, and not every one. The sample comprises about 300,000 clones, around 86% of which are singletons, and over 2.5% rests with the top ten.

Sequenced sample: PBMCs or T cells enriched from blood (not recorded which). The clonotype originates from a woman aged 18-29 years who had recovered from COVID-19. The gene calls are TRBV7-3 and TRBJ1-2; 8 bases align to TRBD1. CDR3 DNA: TGTGCCAGCAGCTTAATACAGGGGGACGGCTACACCTTC. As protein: CASSLIQGDGYTF.